This T cell receptor (beta chain) was found in a study of T cells expressing NK-cell markers. Study-level background: Repertoire data for TCR beta were derived from sorted T cells (CD3+CD56+NKG2C+, CD3+CD56+NKG2C- and CD3+CD56-NKG2C+). The study sequenced eight donors, seven HCMV-seropositive and one seronegative.

TCRdb reworked the 5' RACE reads into one entry per CDR3 protein, no DNA. This repertoire includes fewer than 300,000 distinct CDR3 sequences. Study-level points and caveats: In five to seven donors, dominant CD3+CD56+NKG2C+ clonotypes ranked among the top 10 CD8+ clonotypes.

As concerns this clonotype: Its antigen remains unknown.

This receptor was obtained from a woman aged 18 to 75 in good health. The sample comprised blood T cells: a sorted CD56 or NKG2C T cell subset, CD4+ or CD8+ T cells, or bulk PBMC T cells (not recorded which).

The CDR3 loop is CASKRQGFPYGYTF. The J gene is TRBJ1-2, the V gene TRBV12-3 or TRBV12-4; TCRdb's D call of TRBD1 is untestable without DNA. This CDR3 region has 14 residues.